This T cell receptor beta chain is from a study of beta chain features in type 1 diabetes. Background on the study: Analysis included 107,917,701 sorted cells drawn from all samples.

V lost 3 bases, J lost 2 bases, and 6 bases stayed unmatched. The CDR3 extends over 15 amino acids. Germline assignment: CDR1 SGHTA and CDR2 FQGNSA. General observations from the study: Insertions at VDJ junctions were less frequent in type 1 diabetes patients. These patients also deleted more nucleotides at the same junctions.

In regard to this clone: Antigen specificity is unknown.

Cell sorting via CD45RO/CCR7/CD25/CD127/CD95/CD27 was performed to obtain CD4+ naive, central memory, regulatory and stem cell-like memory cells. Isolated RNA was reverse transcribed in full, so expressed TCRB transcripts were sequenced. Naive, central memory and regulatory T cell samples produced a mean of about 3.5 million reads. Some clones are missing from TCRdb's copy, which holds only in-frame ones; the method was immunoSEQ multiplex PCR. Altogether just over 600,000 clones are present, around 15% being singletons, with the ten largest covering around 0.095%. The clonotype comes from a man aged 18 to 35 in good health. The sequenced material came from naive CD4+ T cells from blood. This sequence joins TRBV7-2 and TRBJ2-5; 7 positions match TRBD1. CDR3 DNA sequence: TGTGCCAGCAGCTTGGGGACAGTTCGACAAGAGACCCAGTACTTC. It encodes CASSLGTVRQETQYF.